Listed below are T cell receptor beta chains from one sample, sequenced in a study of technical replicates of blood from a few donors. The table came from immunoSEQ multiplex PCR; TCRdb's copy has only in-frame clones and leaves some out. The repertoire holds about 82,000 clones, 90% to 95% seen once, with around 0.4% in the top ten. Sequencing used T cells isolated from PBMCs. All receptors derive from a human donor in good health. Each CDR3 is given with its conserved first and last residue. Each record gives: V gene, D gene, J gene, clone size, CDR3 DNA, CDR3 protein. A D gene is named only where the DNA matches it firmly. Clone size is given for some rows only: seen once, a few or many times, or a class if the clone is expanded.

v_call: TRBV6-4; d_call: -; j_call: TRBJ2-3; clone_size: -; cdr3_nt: TGTGCCAGCTCGAGGTTATCTAGCACAGATACGCAGTATTTT; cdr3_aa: CASSRLSSTDTQYF
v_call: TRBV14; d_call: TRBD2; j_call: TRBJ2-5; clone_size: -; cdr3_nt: TGTGCCAGCAGCCAGAGCGGGAGGGCCATGGAGACCCAGTACTTC; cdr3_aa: CASSQSGRAMETQYF
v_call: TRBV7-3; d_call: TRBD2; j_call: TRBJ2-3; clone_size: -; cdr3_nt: TGTGCCAGCAGCCAGCTTGCGGGAGGGCCCACAGATACGCAGTATTTT; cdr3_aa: CASSQLAGGPTDTQYF
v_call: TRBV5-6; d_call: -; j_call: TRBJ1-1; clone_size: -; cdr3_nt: TGTGCCAGCAGCCTGGAGGGGACTGAAGCTTTCTTT; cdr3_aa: CASSLEGTEAFF
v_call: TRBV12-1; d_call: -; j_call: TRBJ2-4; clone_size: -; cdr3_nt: TGTGCCAGCAGCAACGGGACTGCCAAAAACATTCAGTACTTC; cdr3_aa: CASSNGTAKNIQYF
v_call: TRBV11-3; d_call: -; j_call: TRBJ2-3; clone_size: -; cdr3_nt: TGTGCCAGCAGCTTCTTTGAGGGCAGCACAGATACGCAGTATTTT; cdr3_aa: CASSFFEGSTDTQYF
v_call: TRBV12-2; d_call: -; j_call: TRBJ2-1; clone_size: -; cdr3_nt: TGTGCAAGTCGCTTAGCTTCTGTTGGTGGACTAGCCTACAATGAGCAGTTCTTC; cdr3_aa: CASRLASVGGLAYNEQFF
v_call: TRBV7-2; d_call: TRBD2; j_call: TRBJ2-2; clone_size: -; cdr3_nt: TGTGCCAGCAGCTTCAGAGCGGGAGACCCCCCCGGGGAGCTGTTTTTT; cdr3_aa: CASSFRAGDPPGELFF
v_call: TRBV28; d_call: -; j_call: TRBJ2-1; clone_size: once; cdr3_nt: TGTGCCAGCAGTGCCTTATCCCTTTCTAGAAATGAGCAGTTCTTC; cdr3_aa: CASSALSLSRNEQFF
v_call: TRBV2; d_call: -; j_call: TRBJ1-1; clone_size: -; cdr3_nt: TGTGCCAGCAGACAGGAGCTTGAAAGGGCTTTCTTT; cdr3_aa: CASRQELERAFF
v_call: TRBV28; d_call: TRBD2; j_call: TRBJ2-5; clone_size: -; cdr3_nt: TGTGCCAGCAGCCAACAAGCGGGAGGGCCTGGGGGGGAGACCCAGTACTTC; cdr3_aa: CASSQQAGGPGGETQYF
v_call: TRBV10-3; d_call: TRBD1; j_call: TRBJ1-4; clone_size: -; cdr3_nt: TGTGCCATCAGTGAGCCCGGACAGGGGAATGAAAAACTGTTTTTT; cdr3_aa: CAISEPGQGNEKLFF
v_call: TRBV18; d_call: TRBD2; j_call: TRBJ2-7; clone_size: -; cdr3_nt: TGTGCCAGCTCACCCGGACTAGTTAGCTCCTACGAGCAGTACTTC; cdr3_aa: CASSPGLVSSYEQYF
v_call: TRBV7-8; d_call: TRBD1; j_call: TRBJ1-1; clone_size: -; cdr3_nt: TGTGCCAGCAGCAGGGACAGCAGAGCTTTCTTT; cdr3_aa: CASSRDSRAFF
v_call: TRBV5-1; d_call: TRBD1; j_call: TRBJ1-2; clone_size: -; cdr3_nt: TGCGCCAGCGCTGGGGGACAGCCGCCTTATGGCTACACCTTC; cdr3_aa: CASAGGQPPYGYTF
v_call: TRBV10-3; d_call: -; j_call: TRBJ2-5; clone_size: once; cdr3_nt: TGTGCCATCAGTGGGACAGCCCTGGAGACCCAGTACTTC; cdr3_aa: CAISGTALETQYF
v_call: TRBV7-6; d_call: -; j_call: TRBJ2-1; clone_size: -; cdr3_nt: TGTGCCAGCAGCCGCGGGACTGAGCAGTTCTTC; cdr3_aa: CASSRGTEQFF
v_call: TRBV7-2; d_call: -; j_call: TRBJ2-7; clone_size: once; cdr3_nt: TGTGCCAGCAGCTTAGACGGCGGGAACTACGAGCAGTACTTC; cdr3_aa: CASSLDGGNYEQYF
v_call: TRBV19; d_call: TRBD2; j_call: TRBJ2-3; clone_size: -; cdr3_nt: TGTGCCAGTAGTAGTACTAGCGGGAGGTTGCACACAGATACGCAGTATTTT; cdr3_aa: CASSSTSGRLHTDTQYF
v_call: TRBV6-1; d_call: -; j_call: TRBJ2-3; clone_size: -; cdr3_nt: TGTGCCAGCAGTGAAGGGTCCGGGGGTACGCAGTATTTT; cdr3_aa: CASSEGSGGTQYF
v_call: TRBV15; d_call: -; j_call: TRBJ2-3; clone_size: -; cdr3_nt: TGTGCCACCAGCACTATCGGGAGAACAGATACGCAGTATTTT; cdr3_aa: CATSTIGRTDTQYF
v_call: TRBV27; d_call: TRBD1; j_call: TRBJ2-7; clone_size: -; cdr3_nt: TGTGCCAGCAGTTCCCCGGGACAGGGGGTGGGGGAGCAGTACTTC; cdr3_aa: CASSSPGQGVGEQYF
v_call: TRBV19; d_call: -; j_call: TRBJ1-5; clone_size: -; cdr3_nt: TGTGCCAGTGGAGTATATTGGTCCAGCACGGGCAATCAGCCCCAGCATTTT; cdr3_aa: CASGVYWSSTGNQPQHF
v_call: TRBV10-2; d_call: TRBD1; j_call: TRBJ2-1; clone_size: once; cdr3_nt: TGCGCCAGCAGTGATTATGGACAGGGGGGCAATGAGCAGTTCTTC; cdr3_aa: CASSDYGQGGNEQFF
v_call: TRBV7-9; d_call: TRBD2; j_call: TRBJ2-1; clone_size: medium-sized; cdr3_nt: TGTGCCAGCAGCTTTGGGACTAGCGGCGATGAGCAGTTCTTC; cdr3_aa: CASSFGTSGDEQFF
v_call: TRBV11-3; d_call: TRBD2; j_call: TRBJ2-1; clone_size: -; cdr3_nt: TGTGCCAGCAGCTCAGGACTAGCGGGAACTTACAATGAGCAGTTCTTC; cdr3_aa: CASSSGLAGTYNEQFF
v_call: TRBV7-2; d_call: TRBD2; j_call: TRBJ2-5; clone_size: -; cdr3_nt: TGTGCCAGCAGCGCTCAGACTAGCGGACAAGAGACCCAGTACTTC; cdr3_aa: CASSAQTSGQETQYF
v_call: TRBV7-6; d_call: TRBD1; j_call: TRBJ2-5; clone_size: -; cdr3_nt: TGTGCCAGCAGCTTAGGAACAGGGGGTGAGACCCAGTACTTC; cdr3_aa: CASSLGTGGETQYF
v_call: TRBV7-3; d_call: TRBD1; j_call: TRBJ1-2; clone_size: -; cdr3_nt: TGTGCCAGCAGCTCAGGGGGGACGCATGGCTACACCTTC; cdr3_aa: CASSSGGTHGYTF
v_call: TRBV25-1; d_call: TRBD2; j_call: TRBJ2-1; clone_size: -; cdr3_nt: TGTGCCAGCAGTGAAATGGGACTAGCGGGACACGATGAGCAGTTCTTC; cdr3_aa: CASSEMGLAGHDEQFF
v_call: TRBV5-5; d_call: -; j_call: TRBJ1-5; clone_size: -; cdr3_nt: TGTGCCAGCAGCTTGGCTGGACAATTCCATCAGCCCCAGCATTTT; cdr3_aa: CASSLAGQFHQPQHF
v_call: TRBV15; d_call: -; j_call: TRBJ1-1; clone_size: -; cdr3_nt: TGTGCCACCAGCTTGGACAGATATCTCGAAGCTTTCTTT; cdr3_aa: CATSLDRYLEAFF
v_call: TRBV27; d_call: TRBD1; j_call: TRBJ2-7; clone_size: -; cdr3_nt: TGTGCCAGCAGTTTGAGTAACCCCGGGACAGGCCCCTACGAGCAGTACTTC; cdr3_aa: CASSLSNPGTGPYEQYF
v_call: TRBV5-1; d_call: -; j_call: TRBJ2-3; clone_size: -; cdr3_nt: TGCGCCAGCAGCTTAACTAGCACAGATACGCAGTATTTT; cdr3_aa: CASSLTSTDTQYF
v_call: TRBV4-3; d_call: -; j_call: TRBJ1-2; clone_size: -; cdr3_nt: TGCGCCAGCAGCCAAGAGCAGGGTGGGGACTATGGCTACACCTTC; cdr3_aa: CASSQEQGGDYGYTF
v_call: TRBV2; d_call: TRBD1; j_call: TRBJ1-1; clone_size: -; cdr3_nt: TGTGCCAGCAGGGGACAGGGTTTACTAACTCGGACTGAAGCTTTCTTT; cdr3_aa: CASRGQGLLTRTEAFF
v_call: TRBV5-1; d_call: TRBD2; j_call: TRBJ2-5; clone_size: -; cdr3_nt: TGCGCCAGCAGCTTTAGCGGGAGTATGTACCAAGAGACCCAGTACTTC; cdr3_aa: CASSFSGSMYQETQYF
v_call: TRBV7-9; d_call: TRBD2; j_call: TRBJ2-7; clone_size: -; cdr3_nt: TGTGCCAGCAGCCCCAGGACGGGGGGCTACGAGCAGTACTTC; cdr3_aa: CASSPRTGGYEQYF
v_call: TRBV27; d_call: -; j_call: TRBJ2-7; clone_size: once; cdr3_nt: TGTGCCAGCAGTTTATCGCGGGGAGCCTACGAGCAGTACTTC; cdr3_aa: CASSLSRGAYEQYF
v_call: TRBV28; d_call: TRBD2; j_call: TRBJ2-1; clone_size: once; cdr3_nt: TGTGCCAGCATCCGGGGGGGGGAGAATGAGCAGTTCTTC; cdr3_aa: CASIRGGENEQFF